The sequence of this T cell receptor (beta chain) was determined in a study of spatial heterogeneity in lung cancer. The overall study: When follow-up PBMC samples existed, they were sequenced (at a median of roughly 2 years after resection). The study observed each unique TCR and UMI combination more than ten times on average in raw reads.

The V end lost 4 bases, the J end lost 0 bases, and 11 bases lay between the germline ends. Germline V CDR1 and CDR2: SGHRS, YFSETQ. CDR3 size: 16 residues. The time point denotes: blood at routine non-recurrence follow-up after resection. Unsorted whole RNA of tumor, nontumor lung or frozen PBMC was sequenced. TCRdb re-derived calls from the 5' RACE reads in MiXCR, one entry per CDR3 protein. The sample has about 120,000 distinct CDR3 sequences, 12% seen once. Specimen: PBMCs, collected at follow-up. The clonotype originates from a male donor with early-stage non-small cell lung cancer. V and J are TRBV5-1 and TRBJ2-6, with D possibly TRBD2 on 5 matching bases. The CDR3 bases are TGCGCCAGCAGCCCGAGGGAAAACTCTGGGGCCAACGTCCTGACTTTC. Translation: CASSPRENSGANVLTF.